This T cell receptor beta chain was profiled in a study of breast tumors, draining lymph nodes, adjacent tissues. The germline CDR1 and CDR2 sequences are LGHDT and YNNKEL (reference sequence). V lost 8 bases to trimming and J lost 2 bases, with 10 bases between them. This CDR3 spans 12 amino acids. MiXCR, run by TCRdb on the multiplex PCR reads, gives a single entry per CDR3 protein. The data show about 300,000 distinct CDR3 sequences, with about 30% seen just once and 0.85% to 1.2% held by the top ten. Breast cancer patients provided tissue from their axillary draining lymph nodes. V and J are TRBV3-1 and TRBJ2-7, with a possible D match to TRBD1 (6 bases). The sequenced sample was axillary lymph node tissue. The sequence derives from a female donor with breast cancer. Some clones in this sample may be carry-over from other donors' samples. In nucleotides, the CDR3 is TGTGCCAGCGGACAGCAGACCTACGAGCAGTACTTC. Its protein is CASGQQTYEQYF.